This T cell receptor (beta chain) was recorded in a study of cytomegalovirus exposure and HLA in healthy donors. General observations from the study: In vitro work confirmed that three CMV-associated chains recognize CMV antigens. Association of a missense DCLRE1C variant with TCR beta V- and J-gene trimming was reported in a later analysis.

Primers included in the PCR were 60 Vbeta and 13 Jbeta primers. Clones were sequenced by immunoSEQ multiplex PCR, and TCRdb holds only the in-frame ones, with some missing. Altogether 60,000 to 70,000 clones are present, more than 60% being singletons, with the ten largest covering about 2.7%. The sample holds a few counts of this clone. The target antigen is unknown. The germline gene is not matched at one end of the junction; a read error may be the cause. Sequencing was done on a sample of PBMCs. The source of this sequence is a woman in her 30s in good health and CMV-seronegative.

CDR3 amino acids: CASSSPWTGVF. The CDR3 nucleotides are TGTGCCAGCAGTTCCCCTTGGACAGGGGTTTTT. The rearrangement links TRBV28 to TRBJ1-5, with 9 positions matching TRBD1. The CDR3 has 11 residues. The germline V gene encodes CDR1 MDHEN and CDR2 SYDVKM. Full variable domain (remainder filled in from reference TRBV28 and TRBJ1-5): DVKVTQSSRYLVKRTGEKVFLECVQDMDHENMFWYRQDPGLGLRLIYFSYDVKMKEKGDIPEGYSVSREKKERFSLILESASTNQTSMYLCASSSPWTGVFGDGTRLSIL.